This T cell receptor beta chain originates from a study of tumor-infiltrating lymphocytes in primary liver carcinoma. Starting material for RNA and DNA co-extraction consisted of roughly 17-31 mg of unsorted bulk tissue. Synthesis of TCR beta cDNA was carried out from approximately 500 ng total RNA with a constant-region primer. Libraries covering TCR beta were generated through three nested multiplex PCR rounds (using a slightly modified ARM-PCR). MiXCR was run by TCRdb on the multiplex PCR reads, yielding one entry per CDR3 protein. Among about 48,000 distinct CDR3 sequences, 70% to 75% were seen once, and the ten largest hold 25% to 30%. General study results and limits: The study found tumor-adjacent and tumor-blood pairs overlapped less than tumor region pairs. It was observed that only about 8-24% of the top clones appeared in every one of the five tumor regions.

This clonotype has a count of ten or more. The target antigen is unknown. The TCR was taken from a man aged 35 to 55 with primary liver carcinoma and hepatitis B virus infection. The sample comprised liver tumor tissue from sampling region 3. Stated subset: tumor region T3, left-lateral pole.

This CDR3 reads CASSLARVVKAGELFF. The CDR3 bases are TGTGCCAGCAGTTTAGCCAGGGTAGTTAAGGCCGGGGAGCTGTTTTTT. V usage is TRBV12-3 or TRBV12-4 and J usage is TRBJ2-2, with TRBD1 as a possible D gene (5 bases). Trimming took off 0 bases at V and 6 bases at J, with 14 bases between the two ends. The CDR3 runs to 16 residues.